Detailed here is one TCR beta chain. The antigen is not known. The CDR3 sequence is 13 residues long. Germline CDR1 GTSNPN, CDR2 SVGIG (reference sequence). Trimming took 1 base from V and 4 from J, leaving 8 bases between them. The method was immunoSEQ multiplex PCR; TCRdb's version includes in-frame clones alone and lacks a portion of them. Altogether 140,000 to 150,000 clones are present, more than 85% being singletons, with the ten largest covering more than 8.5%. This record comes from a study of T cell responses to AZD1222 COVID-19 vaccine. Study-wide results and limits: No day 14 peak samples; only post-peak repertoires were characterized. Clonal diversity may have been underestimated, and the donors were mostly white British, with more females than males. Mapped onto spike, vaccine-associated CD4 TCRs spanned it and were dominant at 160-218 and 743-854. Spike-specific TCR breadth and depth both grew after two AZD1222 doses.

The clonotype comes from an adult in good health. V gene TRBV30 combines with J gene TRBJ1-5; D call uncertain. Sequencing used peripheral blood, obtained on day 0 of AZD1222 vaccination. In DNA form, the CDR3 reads TGTGCCTGGAGTGATGGAGGTAATCAGCCCCAGCATTTT. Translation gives CAWSDGGNQPQHF.